This T cell receptor (beta chain) emerged from a study of early T cells in non-severe SARS-CoV-2 infection. Study details: The authors sequenced bulk RNA from unsorted whole blood, leaving chains unpaired.

This clonotype was counted once. A junction end diverges from the germline sequence, so it may reflect a read error. The protocol attached unique molecular identifiers to individual cDNA molecules. TCRdb re-called the 5' RACE reads through MiXCR, storing one row per CDR3 protein. The sample lists about 98,000 distinct CDR3 sequences; approximately 10% were seen once. The CDR3 is made up of 12 amino acids. CDR1 is SNHLY, CDR2 FYNNEI, per germline. The chain carries TRBV2 and TRBJ2-7, with a weak D call TRBD1 (5 bases). This TCR came from an adult who was a healthcare worker with PCR-confirmed SARS-CoV-2 infection or an uninfected control (not recorded which). Sequencing input: whole blood. The CDR3 is CASREDRYEQYF. CDR3 DNA: TGTGCCAGCAGGGAAGACAGATACGAGCAGTACTTC. The whole variable domain, filled in from reference TRBV2 and TRBJ2-7, reads EPEVTQTPSHQVTQMGQEVILRCVPISNHLYFYWYRQILGQKVEFLVSFYNNEISEKSEIFDDQFSVERPDGSNFTLKIRSTKLEDSAMYFCASREDRYEQYFGPGTRLTVT.